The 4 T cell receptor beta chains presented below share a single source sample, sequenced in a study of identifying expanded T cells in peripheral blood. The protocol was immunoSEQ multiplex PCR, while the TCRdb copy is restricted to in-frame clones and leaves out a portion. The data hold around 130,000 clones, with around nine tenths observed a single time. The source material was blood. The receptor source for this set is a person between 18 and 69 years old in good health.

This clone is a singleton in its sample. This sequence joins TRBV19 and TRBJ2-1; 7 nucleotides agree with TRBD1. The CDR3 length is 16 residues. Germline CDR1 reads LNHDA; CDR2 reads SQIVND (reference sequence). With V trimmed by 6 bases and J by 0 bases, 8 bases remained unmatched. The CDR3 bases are TGTGCCAGTAGGGGGAATTGGGACAGCTCCTACAATGAGCAGTTCTTC. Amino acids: CASRGNWDSSYNEQFF.

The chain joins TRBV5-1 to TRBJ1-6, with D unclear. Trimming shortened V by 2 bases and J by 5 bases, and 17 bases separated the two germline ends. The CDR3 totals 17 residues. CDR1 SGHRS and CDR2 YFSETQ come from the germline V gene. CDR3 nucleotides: TGCGCCAGCAGCTTTGACACCCGCGTACGAAATAATTCACCCCTCCACTTT. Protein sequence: CASSFDTRVRNNSPLHF.

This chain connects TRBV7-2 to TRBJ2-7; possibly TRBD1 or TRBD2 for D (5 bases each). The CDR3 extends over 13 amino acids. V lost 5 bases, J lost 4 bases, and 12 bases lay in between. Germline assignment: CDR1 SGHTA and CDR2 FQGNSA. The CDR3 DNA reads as TGTGCCAGCAGCCGGAGAGGGGAGTACGAGCAGTACTTC. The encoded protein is CASSRRGEYEQYF.

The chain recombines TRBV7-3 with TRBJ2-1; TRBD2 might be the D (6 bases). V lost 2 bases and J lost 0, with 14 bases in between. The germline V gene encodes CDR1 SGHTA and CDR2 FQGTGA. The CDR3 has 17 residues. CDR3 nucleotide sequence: TGTGCCAGCAGCTTAGGCGGGATTACCAGCTCCTACAATGAGCAGTTCTTC. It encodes CASSLGGITSSYNEQFF.